This T cell receptor (beta chain) was captured in a study of blood T cell repertoires in COVID-19. On the study more broadly: Italy, Spain and the United States were the sources of the convalescent and acute COVID-19 samples. T cells, B-cell-depleted T cells, or PBMCs supplied cDNA or gDNA.

In the authors' workflow: Using reference gene primer amplification, nucleated cell counts were estimated. Assay used: immunoSEQ multiplex PCR; TCRdb lists only in-frame clones, some missing. The DNA gave D and trimming, while V, J and clone size come from that table. The sample lists approximately 120,000 clones; roughly 80% were seen once. Seattle patients were enrolled while actively infected and followed longitudinally. The CDR3 runs 15 residues. Germline lookup yields CDR1 SGHDT and CDR2 YYEEEE. V lost 1 base and J lost 5; bases outside the gene matches: 5. This TCR came from a man older than 75 with COVID-19, enrolled during active disease. The chain carries TRBV5-6 and TRBJ2-7; 11 positions match TRBD2. The sequenced sample consisted of peripheral blood. The CDR3 DNA is TGTGCCAGCAGCTTGCTAGCGGGAGGTAAACACGAGCAGTACTTC. This translates into CASSLLAGGKHEQYF.